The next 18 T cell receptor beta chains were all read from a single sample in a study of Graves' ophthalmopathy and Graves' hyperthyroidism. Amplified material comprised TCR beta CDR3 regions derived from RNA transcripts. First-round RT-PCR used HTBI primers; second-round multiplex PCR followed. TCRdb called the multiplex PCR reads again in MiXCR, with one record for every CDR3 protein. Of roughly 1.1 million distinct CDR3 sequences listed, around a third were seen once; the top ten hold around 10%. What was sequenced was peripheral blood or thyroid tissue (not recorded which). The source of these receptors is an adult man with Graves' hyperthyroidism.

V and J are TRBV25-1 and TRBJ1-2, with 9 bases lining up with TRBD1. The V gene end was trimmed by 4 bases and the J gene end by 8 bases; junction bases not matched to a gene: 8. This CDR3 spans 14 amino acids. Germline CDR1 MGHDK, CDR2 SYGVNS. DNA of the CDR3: TGTGCCAGCAGTGCTAACACAGGGGGCCGAGGCTACACCTTC. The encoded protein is CASSANTGGRGYTF.

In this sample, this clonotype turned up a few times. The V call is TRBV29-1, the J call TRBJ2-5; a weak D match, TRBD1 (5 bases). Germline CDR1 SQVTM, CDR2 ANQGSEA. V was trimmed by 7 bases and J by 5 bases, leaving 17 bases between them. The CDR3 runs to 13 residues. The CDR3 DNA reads TGCAGCGAAGTGCAGGGTGATGGGGAGACCCAGTACTTC. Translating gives CSEVQGDGETQYF.

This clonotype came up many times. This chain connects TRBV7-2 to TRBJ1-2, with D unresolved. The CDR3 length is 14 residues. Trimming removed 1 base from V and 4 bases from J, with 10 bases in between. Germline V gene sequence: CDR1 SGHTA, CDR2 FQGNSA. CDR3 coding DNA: TGTGCCAGCAGCTTAGAGGCAGAGACCTATGGCTACACCTTC. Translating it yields CASSLEAETYGYTF. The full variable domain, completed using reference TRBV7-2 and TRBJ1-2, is GAGVSQSPSNKVTEKGKDVELRCDPISGHTALYWYRQSLGQGLEFLIYFQGNSAPDKSGLPSDRFSAERTGGSVSTLTIQRTQQEDSAVYLCASSLEAETYGYTFGSGTRLTVV.

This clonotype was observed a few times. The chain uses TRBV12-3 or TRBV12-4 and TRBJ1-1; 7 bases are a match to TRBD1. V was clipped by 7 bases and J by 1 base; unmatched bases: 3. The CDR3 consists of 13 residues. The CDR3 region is CASKGGWNTEAFF. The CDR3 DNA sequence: TGTGCCAGCAAAGGGGGCTGGAACACTGAAGCTTTCTTT.

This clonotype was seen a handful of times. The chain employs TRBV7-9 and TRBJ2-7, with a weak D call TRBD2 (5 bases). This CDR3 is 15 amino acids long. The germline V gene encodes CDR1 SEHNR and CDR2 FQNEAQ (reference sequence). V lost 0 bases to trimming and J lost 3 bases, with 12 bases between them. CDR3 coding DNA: TGTGCCAGCAGCTTAGCCGGGGAACTTCTCTACGAGCAGTACTTC. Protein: CASSLAGELLYEQYF.

CDR3 DNA sequence: TGTGCCATCAGTGAGTCAGAGGGAATGAGTCAGCCCCAGCATTTT. It specifies CAISESEGMSQPQHF. This chain uses TRBV10-3 with TRBJ1-5; unclear D gene. V was trimmed by 0 bases and J by 6 bases, leaving 12 bases between them. Germline V CDR1 and CDR2: ENHRY, SYGVKD. The CDR3 totals 15 residues.

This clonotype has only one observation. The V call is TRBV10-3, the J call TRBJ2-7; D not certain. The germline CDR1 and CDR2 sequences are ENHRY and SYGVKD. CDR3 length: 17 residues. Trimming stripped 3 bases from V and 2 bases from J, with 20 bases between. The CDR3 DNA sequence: TGTGCCATCAGTGATGAAGCCGGGTCCCAAGGGACCTACGAGCAGTACTTC. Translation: CAISDEAGSQGTYEQYF.

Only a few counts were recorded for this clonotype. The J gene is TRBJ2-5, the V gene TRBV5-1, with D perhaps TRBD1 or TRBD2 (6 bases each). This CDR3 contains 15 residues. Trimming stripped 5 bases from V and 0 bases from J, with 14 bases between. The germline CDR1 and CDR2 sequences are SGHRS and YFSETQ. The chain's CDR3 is CASRIGGLDQETQYF. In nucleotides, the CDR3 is TGCGCCAGCAGGATTGGGGGGCTCGACCAAGAGACCCAGTACTTC. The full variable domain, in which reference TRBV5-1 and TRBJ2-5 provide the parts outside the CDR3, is KAGVTQTPRYLIKTRGQQVTLSCSPISGHRSVSWYQQTPGQGLQFLFEYFSETQRNKGNFPGRFSGRQFSNSRSEMNVSTLELGDSALYLCASRIGGLDQETQYFGPGTRLLVL.

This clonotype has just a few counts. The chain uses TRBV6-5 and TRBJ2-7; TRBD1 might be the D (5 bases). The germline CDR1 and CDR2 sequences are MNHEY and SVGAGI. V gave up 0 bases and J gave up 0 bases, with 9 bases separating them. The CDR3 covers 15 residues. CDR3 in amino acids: CASSYSTVPSYEQYF. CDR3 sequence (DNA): TGTGCCAGCAGTTACTCGACAGTACCCTCCTACGAGCAGTACTTC.

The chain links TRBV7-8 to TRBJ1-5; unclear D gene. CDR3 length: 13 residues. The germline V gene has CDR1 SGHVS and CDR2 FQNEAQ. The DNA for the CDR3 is TGTGCTAGAGAACTGGGTAGCAATCAGCCCCAGCATTTT. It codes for CARELGSNQPQHF.

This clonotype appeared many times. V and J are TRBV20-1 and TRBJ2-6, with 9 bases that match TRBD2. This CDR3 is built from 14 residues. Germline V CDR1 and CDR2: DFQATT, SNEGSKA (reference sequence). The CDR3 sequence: CSGAGGSGANVLTF. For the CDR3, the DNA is TGCAGCGGAGCGGGGGGCTCTGGGGCCAACGTCCTGACTTTC.

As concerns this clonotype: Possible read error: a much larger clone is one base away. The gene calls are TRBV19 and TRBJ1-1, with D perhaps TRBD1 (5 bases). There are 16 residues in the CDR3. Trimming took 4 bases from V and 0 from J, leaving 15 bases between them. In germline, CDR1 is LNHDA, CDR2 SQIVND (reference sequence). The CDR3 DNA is TGTGCCAGTAGTAAAGGACGGGGGGGATTGAACACTGAAGCTTTCTTT. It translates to CASSKGRGGLNTEAFF.

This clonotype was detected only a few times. The CDR3 region is CASSDSGTGQYEQYF. DNA for the CDR3: TGCGCCAGCAGTGACTCCGGGACAGGCCAATACGAGCAGTACTTC. The rearrangement uses TRBV10-2 and TRBJ2-7; 8 bases match TRBD1. The germline CDR1 and CDR2 sequences are WSHSY and SAAADI. The V segment lost 3 bases and the J segment 4 bases; nucleotides outside the gene matches: 8. The CDR3 is 15 amino acids.

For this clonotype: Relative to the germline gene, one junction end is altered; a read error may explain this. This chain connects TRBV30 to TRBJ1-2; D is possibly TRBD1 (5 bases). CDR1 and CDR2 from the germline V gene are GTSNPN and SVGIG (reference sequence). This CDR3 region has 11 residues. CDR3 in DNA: TGTGCCCGGAGTAGGGGCCACTCATACACCTTC. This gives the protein CARSRGHSYTF.

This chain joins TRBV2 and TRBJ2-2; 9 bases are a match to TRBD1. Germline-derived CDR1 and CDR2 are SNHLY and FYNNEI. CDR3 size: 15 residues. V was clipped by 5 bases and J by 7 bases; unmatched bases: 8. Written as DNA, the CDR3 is TGTGCCAGCAGTCCCTACAGGGGGCGGAACGGGGAGCTGTTTTTT. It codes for CASSPYRGRNGELFF.

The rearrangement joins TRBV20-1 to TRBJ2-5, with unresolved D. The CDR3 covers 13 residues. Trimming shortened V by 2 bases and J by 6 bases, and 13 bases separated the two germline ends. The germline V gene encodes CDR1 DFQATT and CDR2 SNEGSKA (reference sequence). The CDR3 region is CSARPPPGQTQYF. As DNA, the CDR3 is TGCAGTGCTAGACCTCCCCCCGGGCAGACCCAGTACTTC.

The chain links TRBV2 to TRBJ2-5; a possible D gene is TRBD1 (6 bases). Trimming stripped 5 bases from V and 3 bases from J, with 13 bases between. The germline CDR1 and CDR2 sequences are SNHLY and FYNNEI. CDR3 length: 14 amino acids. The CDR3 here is CASSSQGREETQYF. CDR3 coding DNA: TGTGCCAGCAGTTCTCAGGGGCGGGAAGAGACCCAGTACTTC.

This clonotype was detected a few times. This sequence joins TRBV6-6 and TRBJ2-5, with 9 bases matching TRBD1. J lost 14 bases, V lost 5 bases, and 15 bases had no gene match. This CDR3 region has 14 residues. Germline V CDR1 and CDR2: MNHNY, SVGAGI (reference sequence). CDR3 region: CASSEIGQGPNSYF. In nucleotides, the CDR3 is TGTGCCAGCAGTGAGATAGGACAGGGGCCGAATTCATACTTC.